This T cell receptor (beta chain) emerged from a study of CD8+ T cells in alopecia areata. On this clone: What it recognizes is unknown.

Study conclusions and caveats: Compared with mice, patients displayed less clear TCR sharing, possibly for HLA-related reasons. It was lesional scalp, especially alopecia totalis/universalis, that showed higher clonality than normal scalp.

CDR1 SGHDN and CDR2 FVKESK come from the germline V gene. The CDR3 length is 15 residues. Following RNA extraction, reverse transcription yielded cDNA that acted as the sequencing template. Sequencing was performed with immunoSEQ multiplex PCR; in TCRdb, only in-frame clones are kept and a portion is missing. The sample gives more than 100,000 clones, approximately 52% of which show up once; 8.5% to 10% is in the top ten. The sequencing input was CD4+ T cells sorted from blood. The clonotype comes from a human donor in good health. This chain uses TRBV14 with TRBJ2-5; 9 positions agree with TRBD1. The J call is in doubt because the DNA end fits TRBJ2-7 better. In nucleotides, the CDR3 is TGTGCCAGCAGCCAAGCCGGGACAGGGTTCTACGAGCAGTACTTC. Amino acids: CASSQAGTGFYEQYF.